The clone carrying this T cell receptor beta chain came up a few times. The antigen is not known. The source of the sample is a study of response to subunit inactivated influenza vaccine. In TCRdb, the RT-PCR reads were re-called with MiXCR into one record per CDR3 protein. The table includes approximately 680,000 distinct CDR3 sequences, around 16% detected once. CDR3 length: 15 residues. From germline, CDR1 is SGHVS and CDR2 FQNEAQ. Between the trimmed V and J ends, which lost 3 bases and 3 bases, there was a span of 15 bases. Study findings and constraints: Authors suggested few new T cells are recruited by each seasonal influenza vaccination.

The starting material was PBMCs from blood, obtained 11 to 12 days after vaccination. This clonotype originated in a man in his forties or fifties who received an inactivated influenza vaccine. This chain connects TRBV7-8 to TRBJ2-7, with D maybe TRBD1 (6 bases). As DNA, the CDR3 is TGTGCCAGCAGCTTCGGACAGTATAAAGACTACGAGCAGTACTTC. It is translated as CASSFGQYKDYEQYF.